The 22 T cell receptor beta chains presented below share a single source sample, sequenced in a study of blood T cell repertoires in COVID-19. Method: immunoSEQ multiplex PCR; TCRdb's copy keeps in-frame clones and lacks some. The sample comprises approximately 150,000 clones, roughly four fifths of which are singletons, and 11% rests with the top ten. The sample consisted of peripheral blood. All receptors come from a human donor in a cohort sampled during active COVID-19.

The V gene is TRBV12-3 or TRBV12-4, the J gene TRBJ2-7; possible D gene TRBD2, 5 bases. This CDR3 is built from 12 residues. The V and J ends lost 6 bases and 1 base respectively, with 7 bases between them. CDR3: CASSRGSYEQYF. The CDR3 DNA reads as TGTGCCAGCAGCCGGGGATCCTACGAGCAGTACTTC.

The CDR3 loop reads CASSLSRIAYEQYF. CDR3 coding DNA: TGCGCCAGCAGTCTATCTAGAATTGCTTACGAGCAGTACTTC. This chain uses TRBV10-1 with TRBJ2-7; D ambiguous. This CDR3 has 14 residues. Trimming removed 5 bases at V and 4 bases at J, with 15 bases between. CDR1 and CDR2 (germline): WNHNN, SYGVQD (reference sequence).

This chain connects TRBV6-4 to TRBJ2-1; the match to TRBD2 covers 12 bases. Germline V gives CDR1 MRHNA, CDR2 SNTAGT. The CDR3 length is 16 residues. After removal of 6 bases from V and 2 bases from J, the junction contained 5 bases not matched to a gene. The CDR3 reads CASRRLAGDPYNEQFF. CDR3 sequence (DNA): TGTGCCAGCAGGAGACTAGCGGGAGACCCCTACAATGAGCAGTTCTTC.

This clone showed up just a few times. The chain combines TRBV18 with TRBJ2-2, with a weak D call TRBD1 (6 bases). The CDR3 length is 15 residues. V gave up 2 bases and J gave up 7 bases, with 14 bases separating them. The germline gives CDR1 KGHSH, CDR2 LQKENI. CDR3 DNA: TGTGCCAGCTCACCAATTTTACAGGGTCACGGGGAGCTGTTTTTT. Its translation: CASSPILQGHGELFF. The whole variable domain, filled in from reference TRBV18 and TRBJ2-2, reads NAGVMQNPRHLVRRRGQEARLRCSPMKGHSHVYWYRQLPEEGLKFMVYLQKENIIDESGMPKERFSAEFPKEGPSILRIQQVVRGDSAAYFCASSPILQGHGELFFGEGSRLTVL.

This clone was counted only a few times. The V and J genes are TRBV11-1 and TRBJ2-3; D is uncertain. V lost 5 bases, J lost 5 bases, and 8 bases lay in between. The CDR3 extends over 12 amino acids. Germline V CDR1 and CDR2: SGHAT, FQDESV (reference sequence). In nucleotides, the CDR3 is TGTGCCAGCAGCCAAAGGAGAGATACGCAGTATTTT. Translating gives CASSQRRDTQYF.

This clone was observed once. This chain joins TRBV5-8 and TRBJ2-1; D gene unclear. The germline V gene encodes CDR1 SGHTS and CDR2 YDEGEE. This CDR3 contains 16 residues. Trimming stripped 0 bases from V and 6 bases from J, with 16 bases between. The CDR3 spells CASSLELQTFRNEQFF. In nucleotides, the CDR3 is TGTGCCAGCAGCTTGGAATTGCAGACTTTTCGCAATGAGCAGTTCTTC.

The rearrangement links TRBV10-3 to TRBJ1-1, with D maybe TRBD1 (6 bases). The germline V gene has CDR1 ENHRY and CDR2 SYGVKD. CDR3 length equals 14 residues. The V end was cut by 2 bases, the J end by 4 bases, with 11 bases between. The CDR3: CAISERGGSTEAFF. CDR3 sequence (DNA): TGTGCCATCAGTGAGAGGGGGGGGTCCACTGAAGCTTTCTTT.

CDR3 sequence (DNA): TGTGCCAGCAGGACGGGGGGGACCTACGAGCAGTACTTC. Translating gives CASRTGGTYEQYF. The rearrangement joins TRBV28 to TRBJ2-7; 8 positions agree with TRBD2. V trimming: 6 bases; J trimming: 2 bases; junction bases outside the gene matches: 3. Germline V lookup: CDR1 MDHEN, CDR2 SYDVKM. This CDR3 is built from 13 residues.

The chain uses TRBV12-3 or TRBV12-4 and TRBJ2-7; 9 positions match TRBD2. The ends lost 6 bases at V and 5 bases at J; junction bases unmatched: 5. The CDR3 is 13 residues long. The CDR3 DNA follows: TGTGCCAGCAGGGCGGGACTAGCTCACGAGCAGTACTTC. Translation: CASRAGLAHEQYF.

This chain connects TRBV6-5 to TRBJ1-6, with D tentatively TRBD1 (6 bases). This CDR3 contains 14 residues. V was clipped by 4 bases and J by 9 bases, with 13 bases between them. Germline lookup yields CDR1 MNHEY and CDR2 SVGAGI. The CDR3 protein is CASSSGQRVSPLHF. The CDR3 nucleotides are TGTGCCAGCAGTTCGGGACAACGCGTTTCACCCCTCCACTTT.

The rearrangement joins TRBV29-1 to TRBJ1-3; a weak D match, TRBD1 (5 bases). There are 14 residues in the CDR3. V lost 2 bases, J lost 2 bases, and 10 bases lay in between. The germline gives CDR1 SQVTM, CDR2 ANQGSEA. CDR3 in DNA: TGCAGCGTTGAACAGGGAACCACTGGAAACACCATATATTTT. Translation gives CSVEQGTTGNTIYF.

CDR3 coding DNA: TGTGCCGGAACGGAGCGGAGCAATGAGCAGTTCTTC. This gives the protein CAGTERSNEQFF. This chain joins TRBV2 and TRBJ2-1; weak D call: TRBD2 (5 bases). The germline gives CDR1 SNHLY, CDR2 FYNNEI. Trimming removed 11 bases at V and 6 bases at J, with 14 bases between. This CDR3 has 12 amino acids.

The genes are TRBV11-2 and TRBJ1-1; no definite D call. Germline values: CDR1 SGHAT, CDR2 FQNNGV. The germline V and J ends were trimmed by 3 bases and 3 bases, with 5 bases remaining between them. CDR3 size: 12 residues. The DNA for the CDR3 is TGTGCCAGCAGCTTCGGTTACACTGAAGCTTTCTTT. It yields the protein CASSFGYTEAFF.

V is TRBV5-6 and J is TRBJ2-1, with TRBD2 matching over 9 bases. Germline trimming cut 4 bases from V and 7 bases from J; bases unmatched to any gene: 6. The CDR3 spans 14 residues. Per germline, CDR1 SGHDT and CDR2 YYEEEE. CDR3 loop: CASSQIAGANEQFF. Here the CDR3 DNA reads TGTGCCAGCAGCCAGATAGCGGGAGCTAATGAGCAGTTCTTC. Full variable domain (remainder filled in from reference TRBV5-6 and TRBJ2-1): DAGVTQSPTHLIKTRGQQVTLRCSPKSGHDTVSWYQQALGQGPQFIFQYYEEEERQRGNFPDRFSGHQFPNYSSELNVNALLLGDSALYLCASSQIAGANEQFFGPGTRLTVL.

The chain links TRBV7-2 to TRBJ2-5, with 10 bases that match TRBD2. The junction had 5 bases not matched to a gene; V was cut back by 2 bases and J by 5 bases. In germline, CDR1 is SGHTA, CDR2 FQGNSA. This CDR3 is built from 15 residues. CDR3 in amino acids: CASSLSAGGLETQYF. Written as DNA, the CDR3 is TGTGCCAGCAGCTTATCAGCGGGGGGGCTGGAGACCCAGTACTTC.

The chain links TRBV7-2 to TRBJ1-1; TRBD1 is a possible D gene (5 bases). V was cut by 6 bases and J by 10 bases, with 15 bases left in between. This CDR3 spans 12 amino acids. CDR1 SGHTA and CDR2 FQGNSA come from the germline V gene. Written as DNA, the CDR3 is TGTGCCAGCAGTCTACCTAGGGGTCCAGCTTTCTTT. It is translated as CASSLPRGPAFF.

The V call is TRBV6-1, the J call TRBJ2-3; no firm D call. V was shortened by 2 bases and J by 2 bases, with 11 bases between the two germline ends. Germline CDR1 MNHNS, CDR2 SASEGT. This CDR3 spans 15 amino acids. CDR3 nucleotide sequence: TGTGCCAGCAGTGAAAATCAACATATCACAGATACGCAGTATTTT. It specifies CASSENQHITDTQYF.

The chain carries TRBV5-4 and TRBJ2-2; 11 positions match TRBD2. The CDR3 runs to 17 residues. V lost 0 bases to trimming and J lost 7 bases; unmatched junction nucleotides: 8. Germline V gene sequence: CDR1 SGHNT, CDR2 YYREEE (reference sequence). The CDR3 protein is CASSLGRLAGGYGELFF. The CDR3 DNA reads TGTGCCAGCAGCTTGGGCCGTCTAGCGGGAGGCTACGGGGAGCTGTTTTTT.

The chain joins TRBV9 to TRBJ1-1; 8 positions agree with TRBD1. Germline V gene sequence: CDR1 SGDLS, CDR2 YYNGEE. The CDR3 extends over 17 amino acids. Germline trimming cut 2 bases from V and 0 bases from J; bases unmatched to any gene: 9. The CDR3 DNA follows: TGTGCCAGCAGCGTCCCGACAGGGGCCTGGGTGAACACTGAAGCTTTCTTT. Translated, it gives CASSVPTGAWVNTEAFF.

The rearrangement joins TRBV5-4 to TRBJ1-2, with D tentatively TRBD1 (5 bases). Germline values: CDR1 SGHNT, CDR2 YYREEE (reference sequence). Trimming shortened V by 0 bases and J by 8 bases, and 20 bases separated the two germline ends. The CDR3 contains 16 residues. CDR3 coding DNA: TGTGCCAGCAGCTTGGTCTTATCACAGGCGTTTCAAGGCTACACCTTC. It encodes CASSLVLSQAFQGYTF.

This chain uses TRBV19 with TRBJ1-1; the D gene is possibly TRBD1 (5 bases). The V and J ends lost 7 bases and 3 bases respectively, with 21 bases between them. CDR1 and CDR2 (germline): LNHDA, SQIVND (reference sequence). This CDR3 region has 16 residues. In DNA form, the CDR3 reads TGTGCCAGTACCCCCCTCTTTGGGGGGAGGGACACTGAAGCTTTCTTT. This codes for CASTPLFGGRDTEAFF.

This clone has only one observation. The rearrangement links TRBV28 to TRBJ2-7; D is perhaps TRBD1 (7 bases). The V and J ends lost 8 bases and 5 bases respectively, with 16 bases between them. The CDR3 has 13 residues. Germline V gives CDR1 MDHEN, CDR2 SYDVKM. CDR3: CASAGVRGDEQYF. DNA for the CDR3: TGTGCCAGCGCCGGCGTCAGGGGGGACGAGCAGTACTTC.